These 30 T cell receptor beta chains were sequenced from one sample in a study of T-cell memory formation after mild COVID-19. Using its own MiXCR run on the 5' RACE reads, TCRdb lists one record per CDR3 protein. Seen here are roughly 100,000 distinct CDR3 sequences, about 16% observed once, and the top ten hold 39%. Sequencing used PBMCs or a T cell subset sorted from them (not recorded which). These receptors were taken from a man younger than 35 who had mild COVID-19 (a few samples of this study predate the infection). Cell type and time point are not known.

The chain has TRBV6-5 and TRBJ1-4; unclear D gene. Per the germline V gene, CDR1 is MNHEY and CDR2 is SVGAGI. The CDR3 consists of 17 residues. Trimming pared 5 bases from V and 6 bases from J, leaving 22 bases between. This CDR3 reads CASSRNVLGQTDEKLFF. In DNA, the CDR3 is TGTGCCAGCAGTCGAAACGTCCTTGGCCAGACGGATGAAAAACTGTTTTTT.

The chain is built from TRBV7-9 and TRBJ2-2, with unresolved D. The ends were cut back, 0 bases at V and 6 bases at J, with 5 bases in the middle. This CDR3 is 13 amino acids long. Germline values: CDR1 SEHNR, CDR2 FQNEAQ (reference sequence). CDR3 sequence reads: CASSLAPPGELFF. The CDR3 nucleotides read TGTGCCAGCAGCTTAGCGCCCCCCGGGGAGCTGTTTTTT.

This clonotype came up a few times. V and J are TRBV12-3 or TRBV12-4 and TRBJ1-1, with D perhaps matching TRBD1 (5 bases). This CDR3 region has 13 residues. The V and J ends lost 2 bases and 9 bases respectively, with 13 bases between them. The DNA of the CDR3 is TGTGCCAGCAGTTTACAGGGTGGTGGTAAAGCTTTCTTT. Its protein is CASSLQGGGKAFF.

Only a few counts were recorded for this clonotype. The chain employs TRBV5-1 and TRBJ2-2, with D possibly matching TRBD2 (6 bases). Per germline, CDR1 SGHRS and CDR2 YFSETQ. Trimming left V 4 bases short and J 9 bases short, with 22 bases between. The CDR3 loop spans 16 amino acids. CDR3 protein: CASSIRRDFQSRELFF. The CDR3 DNA follows: TGCGCCAGCAGCATCCGCAGGGACTTTCAATCTAGGGAGCTGTTTTTT.

This chain links TRBV21-1 with TRBJ2-7; the table calls TRBD1, which could not be checked here. TRBV21-1 is a listed pseudogene. The CDR3 totals 18 residues. CDR3 in DNA: TGTGCCAGCAGCAAGGGTAGTGGACAGGATTTAAGCTCCTACGAGCAGTACGTC. It specifies CASSKGSGQDLSSYEQYV.

A few counts support this clonotype. CDR3 protein: CASRKTENTEAFF. DNA for the CDR3: TGTGCCAGCAGAAAGACAGAGAACACTGAAGCTTTCTTT. The chain employs TRBV6-2 or TRBV6-3 and TRBJ1-1; D may be TRBD1 (5 bases). The V gene lost 6 bases and the J gene lost 1 base, with 9 bases spanning the gap. The germline V gene has CDR1 MNHEY and CDR2 SVGEGT. The CDR3 is made up of 13 amino acids.

The sample holds many counts of this clonotype. The chain combines TRBV12-3 or TRBV12-4 with TRBJ2-7, with D perhaps matching TRBD2 (5 bases). The CDR3 consists of 13 residues. Trimming removed 5 bases from V and 2 bases from J, with 10 bases in between. The CDR3 coding sequence is TGTGCCAGCAGTAGAGGGCCGACCTACGAGCAGTACTTC. It translates to CASSRGPTYEQYF.

This clonotype was observed a handful of times. The CDR3 reads CASSQERQVYTGELFF. The CDR3 bases are TGCGCCAGCAGCCAAGAACGTCAGGTGTACACCGGGGAGCTGTTTTTT. The J gene is TRBJ2-2, the V gene TRBV4-1; D gene unclear. The CDR3 sequence is 16 residues long. From germline, CDR1 is MGHRA and CDR2 YSYEKL. Trimming stripped 0 bases from V and 3 bases from J, with 11 bases between.

A few counts support this clonotype. The J gene is TRBJ2-7, the V gene TRBV27; 8 bases line up with TRBD2. This CDR3 is built from 14 residues. The germline V gene encodes CDR1 MNHEY and CDR2 SMNVEV (reference sequence). Unmatched junction bases numbered 8, after V lost 8 bases and J lost 2 bases. CDR3 residues: CASAPSGGPYEQYF. For the CDR3, the DNA is TGTGCCAGCGCCCCAAGCGGGGGCCCCTACGAGCAGTACTTC.

CDR3 in DNA: TGTGCCAGCAGTTACTCGGCAGCCTATGGCTACACCTTC. This codes for CASSYSAAYGYTF. The rearrangement joins TRBV6-2 or TRBV6-3 to TRBJ1-2, with D unclear. This CDR3 has 13 residues. CDR1 is MNHEY, CDR2 SVGEGT, per germline. Trimming pared 0 bases from V and 4 bases from J, leaving 6 bases between.

V usage is TRBV10-3 and J usage is TRBJ2-7; no clear D. CDR3 length: 12 residues. Trimming took off 6 bases at V and 6 bases at J, with 12 bases between the two ends. Per germline, CDR1 ENHRY and CDR2 SYGVKD. The CDR3 protein is CAISVRSSEQYV. The CDR3 DNA follows: TGTGCCATCAGCGTTAGATCCAGCGAGCAGTACGTC.

The chain links TRBV5-1 to TRBJ2-7; D is possibly TRBD1 or TRBD2 (5 bases each). The CDR3 length is 14 residues. Germline V lookup: CDR1 SGHRS, CDR2 YFSETQ. The ends were cut back, 0 bases at V and 0 bases at J, with 7 bases in the middle. The CDR3 sequence is CASSLAGSSYEQYV. CDR3 in DNA: TGCGCCAGCAGCTTGGCAGGGAGCTCCTACGAGCAGTACGTC.

V usage is TRBV12-3 or TRBV12-4 and J usage is TRBJ1-1; D is perhaps TRBD1 (5 bases). The CDR3 length is 13 residues. V lost 6 bases and J 7 bases, leaving 15 bases between the germline ends. This CDR3 reads CASSPGGLGEAFF. The CDR3 DNA reads as TGTGCCAGCAGCCCCGGGGGGTTGGGTGAAGCTTTCTTT.

This clonotype was recorded at least ten times. The chain is built from TRBV4-1 and TRBJ2-1; the D is unclear. Germline CDR1 reads MGHRA; CDR2 reads YSYEKL. The CDR3 spans 14 residues. V lost 0 bases and J 5 bases, leaving 8 bases between the germline ends. The CDR3 coding sequence is TGCGCCAGCAGCCAAGAGGCTGCCAACAATGAGCAGTTCTTC. As protein: CASSQEAANNEQFF.

This clonotype was detected a few times. The chain carries TRBV5-1 and TRBJ1-6; 7 bases line up with TRBD1. The V gene's germline CDR1 is SGHRS and CDR2 YFSETQ. V lost 5 bases to trimming and J lost 10 bases; unmatched junction nucleotides: 6. The CDR3 is 13 amino acids. Here the CDR3 DNA reads TGCGCCAGCAGTAGGGGGCGTGGATCACCCCTCCACTTT. Residues: CASSRGRGSPLHF.

This clonotype was detected a few times. The chain has TRBV4-2 and TRBJ1-1; 9 bases are shared with TRBD1. The V segment lost 3 bases and the J segment 1 base; nucleotides outside the gene matches: 3. Germline V gives CDR1 LGHNA, CDR2 YNFKEQ. CDR3 length equals 15 residues. The CDR3 sequence: CASSQGQGGNTEAFF. The CDR3, as DNA: TGTGCCAGCAGCCAGGGACAGGGAGGGAACACTGAAGCTTTCTTT.

This clonotype was observed a few times. The genes are TRBV15 and TRBJ1-1; D not certain. The V gene's germline CDR1 is LNHNV and CDR2 YYDKDF (reference sequence). CDR3 length: 14 residues. V dropped 0 bases and J dropped 1 base, with 6 bases sitting between them. CDR3 sequence: CATSRDLGNTEAFF. Here the CDR3 DNA reads TGTGCCACCAGCAGAGATTTGGGGAACACTGAAGCTTTCTTT.

This clonotype has more than one count but fewer than ten. The J gene is TRBJ2-1, the V gene TRBV7-9; TRBD2 aligns across 8 bases. The trim removed 5 bases at V and 6 bases at J, leaving 9 bases unmatched. CDR3 length: 15 amino acids. Germline CDR1 reads SEHNR; CDR2 reads FQNEAQ (reference sequence). CDR3: CASSPAGGAFNEQFF. CDR3 DNA: TGTGCCAGCAGCCCCGCGGGGGGCGCTTTCAATGAGCAGTTCTTC.

This clonotype was recorded a few times. In DNA form, the CDR3 reads TGTGCCAGCAGCCCGGTTGGTTCTAGCAATCAGCCCCAGCATTTT. Translating it yields CASSPVGSSNQPQHF. The rearrangement uses TRBV12-3 or TRBV12-4 and TRBJ1-5; no clear D gene. V lost 6 bases and J lost 0, with 12 bases in between. The CDR3 contains 15 residues.

Concerning this clonotype itself: A clone one base away is much larger, so this may be a read error. V usage is TRBV12-3 or TRBV12-4 and J usage is TRBJ2-7; 7 nucleotides match TRBD1. The junction had 6 bases not matched to a gene; V was cut back by 10 bases and J by 0 bases. This CDR3 spans 13 amino acids. CDR3 sequence (DNA): TGTGCCATCAGGACAGGTAACTCCTACGAGCAGTACTTC. It encodes CAIRTGNSYEQYF.

This clonotype was picked up many times. The V call is TRBV2, the J call TRBJ2-3, with D hard to call. Trimming removed 3 bases from V and 0 bases from J, with 1 base in between. The CDR3 is 12 residues long. Germline-derived CDR1 and CDR2 are SNHLY and FYNNEI. The CDR3 protein is CASSDSTDTQYF. Here the CDR3 DNA reads TGTGCCAGCAGTGACAGCACAGATACGCAGTATTTT.

V usage is TRBV27 and J usage is TRBJ2-2; D remains unclear. The CDR3 totals 12 residues. Trimming removed 0 bases from V and 6 bases from J, with 2 bases in between. CDR1 and CDR2 (germline): MNHEY, SMNVEV (reference sequence). CDR3 nucleotides: TGTGCCAGCAGTTTATCGCCCGGGGAGCTGTTTTTT. The encoded protein is CASSLSPGELFF.

The gene calls are TRBV12-5 and TRBJ1-2, with D possibly TRBD1 on 5 matching bases. V gave up 0 bases and J gave up 6 bases, with 8 bases separating them. Germline lookup yields CDR1 LGHNT and CDR2 FRNRAP. The CDR3 consists of 13 residues. CDR3 region: CASGLVAGNGYTF. The CDR3 DNA reads TGTGCTAGTGGTTTGGTAGCAGGGAATGGCTACACCTTC.

This clonotype was seen a handful of times. Written as DNA, the CDR3 is TGTGCCAGCCTTGGGGATATCGCCTACGAGCAGTACTTC. Protein: CASLGDIAYEQYF. This rearrangement joins TRBV2 to TRBJ2-7; no definite D call. This CDR3 region has 13 residues. Germline CDR1 is SNHLY and CDR2 is FYNNEI. V lost 8 bases and J 2 bases, leaving 13 bases between the germline ends. Using reference TRBV2 and TRBJ2-7 for the parts outside the CDR3, the full variable domain is EPEVTQTPSHQVTQMGQEVILRCVPISNHLYFYWYRQILGQKVEFLVSFYNNEISEKSEIFDDQFSVERPDGSNFTLKIRSTKLEDSAMYFCASLGDIAYEQYFGPGTRLTVT.

V and J are TRBV3-1 and TRBJ1-1; D uncertain. Per the germline V gene, CDR1 is LGHDT and CDR2 is YNNKEL (reference sequence). V lost 4 bases, J lost 5 bases, and 17 bases lay in between. There are 15 residues in the CDR3. As DNA, the CDR3 is TGTGCCAGCAGCCCGTCTATCCCCGGAGGGACTGAAGCTTTCTTT. Protein sequence: CASSPSIPGGTEAFF. Complete variable domain (other parts from reference TRBV3-1 and TRBJ1-1): DTAVSQTPKYLVTQMGNDKSIKCEQNLGHDTMYWYKQDSKKFLKIMFSYNNKELIINETVPNRFSPKSPDKAHLNLHINSLELGDSAVYFCASSPSIPGGTEAFFGQGTRLTVV.

This clonotype was counted a few times. The chain employs TRBV5-6 and TRBJ2-7; D assignment may be TRBD1 or TRBD2 (5 bases each). The CDR3 is made up of 13 amino acids. Germline CDR1 reads SGHDT; CDR2 reads YYEEEE. V lost 4 bases to trimming and J lost 7 bases, with 15 bases between them. The CDR3 here is CASSPDRREEQYF. The CDR3 DNA reads TGTGCCAGCAGCCCGGACCGCAGGGAGGAGCAGTACTTC.

The chain has TRBV5-1 and TRBJ2-2; no reliable D call. V was pared by 1 base and J by 2 bases, with 12 bases between. Germline CDR1 is SGHRS and CDR2 is YFSETQ. This CDR3 is built from 16 residues. In DNA, the CDR3 is TGCGCCAGCAGCTTGTTGGCGGAAGCTAACACCGGGGAGCTGTTTTTT. Its protein is CASSLLAEANTGELFF.

The V call is TRBV6-5, the J call TRBJ2-5, with 8 bases lining up with TRBD2. CDR3 length: 15 amino acids. The V gene end was trimmed by 0 bases and the J gene end by 5 bases; junction bases not matched to a gene: 5. The germline V gene encodes CDR1 MNHEY and CDR2 SVGAGI. CDR3 nucleotide sequence: TGTGCCAGCAGTTACTCAGCGGGGGTTATCGAGACCCAGTACTTC. This gives the protein CASSYSAGVIETQYF.

The J gene is TRBJ2-7, the V gene TRBV19; the match to TRBD1 covers 8 bases. The V segment lost 5 bases and the J segment 3 bases; nucleotides outside the gene matches: 3. The CDR3 is 13 amino acids. CDR1 is LNHDA and CDR2 is SQIVND in the germline V gene (reference sequence). CDR3 DNA sequence: TGTGCCAGTAGTGGACAGGGTCTCTACGAGCAGTACTTC. It specifies CASSGQGLYEQYF.

The chain joins TRBV4-2 to TRBJ2-1; D tentatively reads TRBD1 or TRBD2 (6 bases each). The CDR3 spans 16 residues. CDR1 is LGHNA, CDR2 YNFKEQ, per germline. V was cut by 0 bases and J by 4 bases, with 13 bases left in between. The CDR3 sequence is CASSQDLGGPYNEQFF. CDR3 nucleotide sequence: TGTGCCAGCAGCCAAGATCTAGGGGGGCCTTACAATGAGCAGTTCTTC.